This T cell receptor beta chain comes out of a study of cytomegalovirus exposure and HLA in healthy donors. About the research overall: A previous analysis identified 95 million to 140 million unique TCR beta sequences derived from roughly 190 million T cells.

Trimming pared 5 bases from V and 2 bases from J, leaving 12 bases between. Germline V gene data show CDR1 as LNHDA and CDR2 as SQIVND (reference sequence). The CDR3 has 14 residues. The donors (healthy individuals) were bone marrow donors. Concerning this clone itself: Its antigen is still unknown. The missing conserved phenylalanine or tryptophan at the end of this CDR3 makes a read error likely.

Primers included in the PCR were 60 Vbeta and 13 Jbeta primers. Profiled with immunoSEQ multiplex PCR; TCRdb holds only in-frame clones, not every one. The sample holds about 200,000 clones, 82% seen once. Study-wide results and caveats: Later findings reportedly placed an Asian-associated ancestry cluster below the approximately 670-donor mean for N-insertions. Later on, an analysis tied around 17,000 TCR beta sequences to HLA alleles at 0.05 false discovery rate.

This clonotype was obtained from a woman in her thirties or forties in good health and CMV-seronegative. Sequencing was carried out using PBMCs. The chain recombines TRBV19 with TRBJ1-2, with D unresolved. CDR3 in amino acids: CASSWPPPNYGYTL. In nucleotides, the CDR3 is TGTGCCAGTAGTTGGCCCCCTCCGAACTATGGCTACACCCTC.